The 28 T cell receptor beta chains given below trace back to one sample, sequenced in a study of molecular identifiers for immune sequencing clone quantification. Via MiXCR, TCRdb re-called the PCR reads, giving one row per CDR3 protein. The profile shows hundreds of thousands of distinct CDR3 sequences, about 25% of them singletons. Sequencing was carried out using naive CD8+ T cells from blood, with Jurkat cell RNA spiked in. Stated subset: FACS-sorted CD8+CD4-CCR7+CD45RA+ naive T cells. The source is a human donor in good health. Some libraries in this study had Jurkat cell RNA spiked in.

In its sample, this clonotype was seen many times. V is TRBV12-3 or TRBV12-4 and J is TRBJ2-7; a possible D gene is TRBD1 (5 bases). V was pared by 5 bases and J by 7 bases, with 18 bases between. The CDR3 runs 14 residues. CDR3 protein: CASSIYRSRMEQYF. The CDR3 DNA is TGTGCCAGCAGTATCTACAGGTCTCGGATGGAGCAGTACTTC.

This clonotype has a handful of counts. The chain combines TRBV2 with TRBJ2-7; D may be TRBD1 (6 bases). The CDR3 sequence is 16 residues long. Trimming stripped 1 base from V and 2 bases from J, with 15 bases between. Germline V gives CDR1 SNHLY, CDR2 FYNNEI. For the CDR3, the DNA is TGTGCCAGCAGTGAAGACGAGAGGGGACAAACCTACGAGCAGTACTTC. It encodes CASSEDERGQTYEQYF.

This clonotype was recorded at least ten times. The J gene is TRBJ1-3, the V gene TRBV4-3; possible D gene TRBD1, 5 bases. Germline V CDR1 and CDR2: LGHNA, YSLEER. The CDR3 has 15 amino acids. The germline V and J ends were trimmed by 3 bases and 3 bases, with 12 bases remaining between them. The CDR3 loop is CASSQAQGGGNTIYF. The CDR3 nucleotides are TGCGCCAGCAGCCAGGCCCAGGGTGGTGGAAACACCATATATTTT.

This clonotype has more than one count but fewer than ten. In nucleotides, the CDR3 is TGCAGTGCTAACTCCCTCGACGGGGCGCGGGGAGATACGCAGTATTTT. This codes for CSANSLDGARGDTQYF. The rearrangement uses TRBV20-1 and TRBJ2-3; D is possibly TRBD2 (6 bases). The CDR3 has 16 amino acids. Germline assignment: CDR1 DFQATT and CDR2 SNEGSKA (reference sequence). V dropped 4 bases and J dropped 5 bases, with 22 bases sitting between them.

Details on this clonotype: The junction departs from the called germline gene at one end, perhaps through a read error. The rearrangement uses TRBV28 and TRBJ2-7; TRBD2 agrees at 8 bases. The CDR3 consists of 15 residues. CDR1 is MDHEN and CDR2 is SYDVKM in the germline V gene. The CDR3 spells CARSFPGGASYEQYF. The DNA of the CDR3 is TGTGCCCGCAGTTTCCCGGGGGGGGCCTCCTACGAGCAGTACTTC.

This clonotype has a count of ten or more. This chain uses TRBV2 with TRBJ2-5; no firm D call. V shed 2 bases and J shed 2 bases, with 12 bases lying between them. Germline values: CDR1 SNHLY, CDR2 FYNNEI. This CDR3 spans 15 amino acids. CDR3 nucleotides: TGTGCCAGCAGTGAAAGCAGGAGCCTTCAAGAGACCCAGTACTTC. Protein product: CASSESRSLQETQYF. Using reference TRBV2 and TRBJ2-5 for the parts outside the CDR3, the full variable domain is EPEVTQTPSHQVTQMGQEVILRCVPISNHLYFYWYRQILGQKVEFLVSFYNNEISEKSEIFDDQFSVERPDGSNFTLKIRSTKLEDSAMYFCASSESRSLQETQYFGPGTRLLVL.

This clonotype occurred many times. The chain carries TRBV12-3 or TRBV12-4 and TRBJ1-3; a possible D gene is TRBD1 (5 bases). The CDR3 length is 16 residues. V was shortened by 0 bases and J by 0 bases, with 9 bases between the two germline ends. The CDR3 nucleotides are TGTGCCAGCAGTTTAGCGGGGACTGACTCTGGAAACACCATATATTTT. Encoded protein: CASSLAGTDSGNTIYF.

This clonotype has more than one count but fewer than ten. The chain links TRBV30 to TRBJ2-1; 10 bases are a match to TRBD1. From germline, CDR1 is GTSNPN and CDR2 SVGIG (reference sequence). The CDR3 sequence is 15 residues long. V was pared by 3 bases and J by 3 bases, with 5 bases of the junction left unmatched. The CDR3 region has the DNA TGTGCCTGGAGCACGGGACAGGGGATCTACAATGAGCAGTTCTTC. Encoded protein: CAWSTGQGIYNEQFF.

This clonotype was found a few times. This chain connects TRBV19 to TRBJ2-1; D is possibly TRBD1 (6 bases). The CDR3 totals 17 residues. The V end lost 5 bases, the J end lost 0 bases, and 17 bases lay between the germline ends. Germline lookup yields CDR1 LNHDA and CDR2 SQIVND (reference sequence). The CDR3 spells CASSPRRDTRSYNEQFF. CDR3 nucleotides: TGTGCCAGTAGTCCCCGCCGGGACACCCGCTCCTACAATGAGCAGTTCTTC.

This clonotype was detected only a few times. This chain joins TRBV30 and TRBJ2-1; D may match TRBD1 or TRBD2 (6 bases each). This CDR3 has 16 amino acids. Trimming took 1 base from V and 3 from J, leaving 16 bases between them. Germline CDR1 reads GTSNPN; CDR2 reads SVGIG (reference sequence). The CDR3 bases are TGTGCCTGGAGTGACACTAGGGGGGCGTACTACAATGAGCAGTTCTTC. Translating gives CAWSDTRGAYYNEQFF. Full variable domain (rest looked up from reference TRBV30 and TRBJ2-1): SQTIHQWPATLVQPVGSPLSLECTVEGTSNPNLYWYRQAAGRGLQLLFYSVGIGQISSEVPQNLSASRPQDRQFILSSKKLLLSDSGFYLCAWSDTRGAYYNEQFFGPGTRLTVL.

This clonotype was found many times. V and J are TRBV14 and TRBJ1-2; D is unclear. Trimming pared 4 bases from V and 3 bases from J, leaving 9 bases between. The germline V gene has CDR1 SGHDN and CDR2 FVKESK. The CDR3 consists of 13 residues. The CDR3 DNA follows: TGTGCCAGCAGCCGAACGGGCGACTATGGCTACACCTTC. It codes for CASSRTGDYGYTF. Full variable domain (remainder filled in from reference TRBV14 and TRBJ1-2): EAGVTQFPSHSVIEKGQTVTLRCDPISGHDNLYWYRRVMGKEIKFLLHFVKESKQDESGMPNNRFLAERTGGTYSTLKVQPAELEDSGVYFCASSRTGDYGYTFGSGTRLTVV.

This clonotype turned up a few times. The chain carries TRBV4-3 and TRBJ1-6, with D perhaps TRBD1 (5 bases). Trimming pared 0 bases from V and 10 bases from J, leaving 13 bases between. Per the germline V gene, CDR1 is LGHNA and CDR2 is YSLEER. This CDR3 comprises 15 residues. The CDR3 sequence: CASSQEVGRDSPLHF. CDR3 DNA sequence: TGCGCCAGCAGCCAAGAGGTGGGGAGGGACTCACCCCTCCACTTT.

This clonotype appeared a few times. One base away lies a much larger clone, so this may be a sequencing read error. This chain joins TRBV24-1 and TRBJ2-3; D gene ambiguous. CDR1 KGHDR and CDR2 SFDVKD come from the germline V gene. CDR3 length equals 14 residues. CDR3: CATSDLIGTDAQYF. Written as DNA, the CDR3 is TGTGCCACCAGTGATTTGATTGGCACAGATGCGCAGTATTTT.

This clonotype was recorded a few times. CDR3 sequence (DNA): TGTGCCAGTATCAACAGGGGGCGCGGGATGAACACTGAAGCTTTCTTT. Translation gives CASINRGRGMNTEAFF. The chain has TRBV19 and TRBJ1-1; 9 positions match TRBD1. The germline gives CDR1 LNHDA, CDR2 SQIVND (reference sequence). The CDR3 consists of 16 residues. J gave up 0 bases and V 7 bases, and 9 bases lay outside the gene matches.

This clonotype was found many times. The J gene is TRBJ2-7, the V gene TRBV5-1; D is uncertain. The CDR3 runs to 14 residues. V was pared by 0 bases and J by 0 bases, with 7 bases between. Germline V gene lookup returns CDR1 SGHRS and CDR2 YFSETQ. CDR3 sequence: CASSLGPDSYEQYF. The CDR3 coding sequence is TGCGCCAGCAGCTTGGGTCCGGACTCCTACGAGCAGTACTTC.

This clonotype has ten or more counts. The chain carries TRBV7-6 and TRBJ2-7; 12 nucleotides match TRBD1. V gave up 0 bases and J gave up 6 bases; unmatched junction bases: 6. The CDR3 runs 16 residues. The V gene's germline CDR1 is SGHVS and CDR2 FNYEAQ. Here the CDR3 DNA reads TGTGCCAGCAGCTTAGCGGGGACAGGGGGCACAGGCGAGCAGTACTTC. It specifies CASSLAGTGGTGEQYF.

The chain uses TRBV30 and TRBJ2-7; the D is unclear. Trimming shortened V by 0 bases and J by 3 bases, and 9 bases separated the two germline ends. The CDR3 loop spans 13 amino acids. Germline lookup yields CDR1 GTSNPN and CDR2 SVGIG (reference sequence). In DNA form, the CDR3 reads TGTGCCTGGAGTGTACGACACTTCTACGAGCAGTACTTC. Residues: CAWSVRHFYEQYF.

This clonotype occurred a few times. J is TRBJ1-2 and V is TRBV5-6; D is perhaps TRBD1 (5 bases). The germline V gene has CDR1 SGHDT and CDR2 YYEEEE. Trimming removed 4 bases at V and 5 bases at J, with 21 bases between. The CDR3 sequence is 16 residues long. This CDR3 reads CASSLYVGGAAYGYTF. The CDR3 region has the DNA TGTGCCAGCAGCCTGTACGTTGGAGGGGCCGCTTATGGCTACACCTTC.

At least ten counts were recorded for this clonotype. The chain uses TRBV6-5 and TRBJ2-1, with 7 nucleotides matching TRBD2. The V segment lost 0 bases and the J segment 10 bases; nucleotides outside the gene matches: 12. The germline V gene has CDR1 MNHEY and CDR2 SVGAGI. The CDR3 extends over 16 amino acids. In DNA, the CDR3 is TGTGCCAGCAGTTACTCCCCAGGAGGGAGGGCCGGGGAGCAGTTCTTC. It translates to CASSYSPGGRAGEQFF.

The chain uses TRBV13 and TRBJ2-3, with TRBD2 matching 13 bases. Germline CDR1 is PRHDT and CDR2 is FYEKMQ (reference sequence). V gave up 0 bases and J gave up 0 bases; unmatched junction bases: 3. The CDR3 runs to 18 residues. The CDR3 region has the DNA TGTGCCAGCAGCTTAGGGGGACTAGCGGGATCTAGCACAGATACGCAGTATTTT. Protein product: CASSLGGLAGSSTDTQYF.

About this clonotype itself: This clone may be a read error of a much larger clone one base away. In this CDR3 the conserved last residue, phenylalanine or tryptophan, is missing, so a read error is likely. This rearrangement joins TRBV6-6 to TRBJ2-7; 8 positions match TRBD1. The germline gives CDR1 MNHNY, CDR2 SVGAGI (reference sequence). There are 14 residues in the CDR3. Losses at the gene ends were 2 bases for V and 4 bases for J; bases not matched to a gene: 4. The CDR3 here is CASSYDRGIYEQYL. The CDR3 DNA reads TGTGCCAGCAGTTACGACAGGGGAATATACGAGCAGTACCTC.

For the CDR3, the DNA is TGTGCCTGGAGTATACTAGCGGGAAGACGCAATGAGCAGTTCTTC. This codes for CAWSILAGRRNEQFF. The J gene is TRBJ2-1, the V gene TRBV30, with 10 bases matching TRBD2. The germline CDR1 and CDR2 sequences are GTSNPN and SVGIG (reference sequence). The CDR3 spans 15 residues. Trimming removed 2 bases from V and 6 bases from J; junction bases left unmatched: 7.

The rearrangement uses TRBV4-1 and TRBJ2-1; no clear D. From germline, CDR1 is MGHRA and CDR2 YSYEKL. CDR3 size: 13 residues. V gave up 4 bases and J gave up 9 bases, with 13 bases separating them. The DNA of the CDR3 is TGCGCCAGCAGCCCACTTGGCGGCCCTGAGCAGTTCTTC. The encoded protein is CASSPLGGPEQFF.

This chain links TRBV29-1 with TRBJ2-1; 7 nucleotides agree with TRBD1. Unmatched junction bases numbered 4, after V lost 4 bases and J lost 4 bases. Per the germline V gene, CDR1 is SQVTM and CDR2 is ANQGSEA. CDR3 length: 13 residues. The CDR3 loop is CSVVTGDYNEQFF. In DNA form, the CDR3 reads TGCAGCGTTGTAACAGGGGATTACAATGAGCAGTTCTTC.

This clonotype was seen a few times. J is TRBJ1-4 and V is TRBV29-1, with a possible D match to TRBD1 (5 bases). The CDR3 sequence is 12 residues long. With 6 bases removed from V and 4 bases from J, the gap between germline ends came to 9 bases. Germline CDR1 is SQVTM and CDR2 is ANQGSEA. CDR3 sequence reads: CSVSGGNEKLFF. The DNA of the CDR3 is TGCAGCGTATCCGGGGGTAATGAAAAACTGTTTTTT. Based on the CDR3 plus reference TRBV29-1 and TRBJ1-4, the full variable domain is SAVISQKPSRDICQRGTSLTIQCQVDSQVTMMFWYRQQPGQSLTLIATANQGSEATYESGFVIDKFPISRPNLTFSTLTVSNMSPEDSSIYLCSVSGGNEKLFFGSGTQLSVL.

Details on this clonotype: A much larger clone lies one base from this, so it may be a read error. The rearrangement joins TRBV24-1 to TRBJ2-3; D is possibly TRBD1 (5 bases). The end of the DNA aligns better with TRBJ1-5, so the J call may be wrong. The CDR3 covers 15 residues. The germline gives CDR1 KGHDR, CDR2 SFDVKD. CDR3 sequence reads: CATSVGVLSTDTQHF. The CDR3 coding sequence is TGTGCCACCAGTGTGGGGGTCCTCAGCACAGATACGCAGCATTTT.

In its sample, this clonotype was seen a few times. V usage is TRBV4-2 and J usage is TRBJ2-7; 10 bases are shared with TRBD2. CDR3 size: 15 residues. Germline-derived CDR1 and CDR2 are LGHNA and YNFKEQ. The ends lost 4 bases at V and 7 bases at J; junction bases unmatched: 10. CDR3 residues: CASSLSGGGVGEQYF. The CDR3 DNA follows: TGTGCCAGCAGCCTAAGCGGGGGGGGAGTGGGAGAGCAGTACTTC.

The chain uses TRBV29-1 and TRBJ2-7, with 8 bases identical to TRBD1. V shed 5 bases, J shed 9 bases, and the junction held 6 bases outside the gene matches. CDR3 size: 11 residues. Germline V gene sequence: CDR1 SQVTM, CDR2 ANQGSEA. The CDR3, as DNA: TGCAGCGTTCAAGGACAGGGCGCGCAGTACTTC. Translating gives CSVQGQGAQYF.